This T cell receptor beta chain is from a study of beta chain features in type 1 diabetes (dated by TCRdb to 2016 to 2018). About the full investigation: Patients and healthy donors did not differ in mean age, gender distribution, total cell number or subset yield. A total of 100 million to 110 million sorted cells were examined across all samples, and a strong correlation was observed between cell number per subset and RNA yield. The study compared TCRB repertoires of sorted circulating CD4+ T cell subsets between recently diagnosed type 1 diabetes patients and matched healthy donors. Regulatory and stem cell-like memory subsets were obtained from only 8 patients and about 8 healthy donors, while naive and central memory subsets were obtained from all 28 donors.

This clone was detected once. Its antigen has not been determined. Base qualities are not at hand, and no much larger clone is one base apart. The entire amount of isolated RNA was reverse transcribed using the High Capacity cDNA Reverse Transcription Kit, so the sequenced TCRB transcripts were expressed ones. Deep immunoSEQ sequencing was performed on naive, central memory and regulatory T cell samples, with an average of about 3.57 million total reads per sample. Sorted cells were lysed in RLT buffer, and RNA was extracted using DNase-treated RNeasy Micro or Mini kits according to cell number. Each cell subset was processed separately to prevent cross-contamination, with patient and healthy donor samples processed together. The immunoSEQ multiplex PCR was used to amplify TCRB sequences from cDNA, generating 87-bp fragments that spanned the CDR3 region. Sequencing of the amplicons was done on the Illumina HiSeq platform. As for how the authors treated the data: Synthetic template baselines were used to correct PCR bias computationally, reads within Hamming distance 2 were collapsed together, and singletons that could not be merged were discarded. Reads were aligned against IMGT so that V, D and J genes, CDR3 length and insertions or deletions at six rearrangement sites could be assigned. Within each subset, clonotype counts were normalized to sorted cell number, after which true diversity and Gini coefficients were computed with the tcR R package. Repertoire sharing was quantified using the overlap coefficient calculated on TCRB nucleotide sequences. TCRdb holds this immuneACCESS table with in-frame rearrangements only. Some clones are missing; in checked studies, unresolved V genes explain under half, and the rest has no known cause. V, J and clone size are taken as reported in that table, and D and trimming were inferred from the DNA itself. The sample profile shows under 150,000 clones; under 60% of them were found once. The top ten clones comprise under 0.45% of the sample.

Broad study findings and their caveats: Sequencing cDNA rather than genomic DNA could over-represent highly expressing activated cells, although activation and CD3 levels did not differ between groups. Because the HLA sub-analyses included only small numbers of individuals, any influence of HLA type on TCRB rearrangement was left unresolved. PCR may preferentially amplify shorter templates, but because patient and control samples were amplified and corrected together, any resulting skew would affect both groups equally. Fewer insertions and more nucleotide deletions at VDJ recombination sites were observed in patients with type 1 diabetes, implying thymic rearrangement abnormalities. Naive, central memory and regulatory TCRB repertoires appeared to be more similar among patients than among healthy donors. In all four CD4+ subsets, TCRB CDR3 length was moderately but significantly shorter in type 1 diabetes patients.

Each donor gave one peripheral blood draw, approximately 110 mL on average, collected into heparinised tubes. A BD FACSAria II and a panel including CD45RO, CCR7, CD25, CD127, CD95 and CD27 were used to sort naive, central memory, regulatory and stem cell-like memory CD4+ T cells. Every sorted population had a purity above 98%. PBMCs were isolated right away by Lymphoprep density gradient centrifugation and were stained directly, without culture. To minimize batch effects, samples were stained and sorted in pairs, one healthy donor with one patient per experiment. Its CDR3 holds 15 amino acids, cysteine through phenylalanine. Kept here is only the CDR3 DNA, which spans 45 bases and is read in frame from base 1. For CDR1 and CDR2, the germline V gene lists SGHRS and YFSETQ. The germline V end is reduced by 3 bases and the J end by 4 bases; junction bases left unmatched: 5.

The V and J segments used are TRBV5-1 and TRBJ2-2; the junction holds 8 bases that match TRBD1. What was sequenced was Tregs from blood. In the paper's terms, the cell subset or site label means: regulatory CD4+ T cells. This TCR was sampled from a man aged 18 to 30 in good health. CDR3 protein: CASSSGTGITGELFF. The DNA sequence is TGCGCCAGCAGCTCCGGGACAGGCATCACCGGGGAGCTGTTTTTT.